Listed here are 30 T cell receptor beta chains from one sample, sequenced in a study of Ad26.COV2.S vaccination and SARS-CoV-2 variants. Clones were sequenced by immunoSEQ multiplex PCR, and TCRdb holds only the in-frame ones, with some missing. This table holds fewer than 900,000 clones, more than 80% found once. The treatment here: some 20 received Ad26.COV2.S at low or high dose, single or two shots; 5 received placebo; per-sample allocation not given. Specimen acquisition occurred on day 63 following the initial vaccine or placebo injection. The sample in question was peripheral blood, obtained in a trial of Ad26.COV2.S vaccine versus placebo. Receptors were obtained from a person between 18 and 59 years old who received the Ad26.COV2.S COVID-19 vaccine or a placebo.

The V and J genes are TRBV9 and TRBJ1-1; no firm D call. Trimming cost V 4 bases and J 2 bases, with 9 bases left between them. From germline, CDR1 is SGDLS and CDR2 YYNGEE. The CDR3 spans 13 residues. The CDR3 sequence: CASSPGRNTEAFF. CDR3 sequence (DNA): TGTGCCAGCAGCCCAGGAAGAAACACTGAAGCTTTCTTT.

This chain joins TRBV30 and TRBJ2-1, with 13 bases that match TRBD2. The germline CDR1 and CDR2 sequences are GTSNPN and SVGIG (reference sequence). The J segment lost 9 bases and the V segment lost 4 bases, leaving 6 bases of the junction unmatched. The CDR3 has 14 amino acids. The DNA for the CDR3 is TGTGCCTGGATTGGACTAGCGGGAGAGGGTGAGCAGTTCTTC. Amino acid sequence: CAWIGLAGEGEQFF.

CDR3 sequence reads: CASSTEDRGSYNEQFF. The DNA of the CDR3 is TGTGCCAGTAGTACCGAAGACAGGGGCTCCTACAATGAGCAGTTCTTC. The chain employs TRBV19 and TRBJ2-1; 8 nucleotides agree with TRBD1. The germline CDR1 and CDR2 sequences are LNHDA and SQIVND (reference sequence). CDR3 length: 16 amino acids. With 4 bases clipped from V and 0 bases from J, the junction kept 5 bases outside the gene matches. Together with reference TRBV19 and TRBJ2-1, the CDR3 gives the full variable domain: DGGITQSPKYLFRKEGQNVTLSCEQNLNHDAMYWYRQDPGQGLRLIYYSQIVNDFQKGDIAEGYSVSREKKESFPLTVTSAQKNPTAFYLCASSTEDRGSYNEQFFGPGTRLTVL.

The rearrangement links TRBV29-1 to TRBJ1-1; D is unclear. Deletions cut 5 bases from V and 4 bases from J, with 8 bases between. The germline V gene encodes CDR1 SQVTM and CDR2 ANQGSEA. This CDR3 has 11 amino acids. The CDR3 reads CSVLDITEAFF. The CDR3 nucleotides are TGCAGCGTTCTAGACATCACTGAAGCTTTCTTT.

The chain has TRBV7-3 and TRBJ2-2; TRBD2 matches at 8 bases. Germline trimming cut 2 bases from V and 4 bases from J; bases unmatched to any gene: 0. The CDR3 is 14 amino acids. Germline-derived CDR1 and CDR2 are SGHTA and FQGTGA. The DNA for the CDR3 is TGTGCCAGCAGCTTAGCGGGGGGCACCGGGGAGCTGTTTTTT. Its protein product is CASSLAGGTGELFF.

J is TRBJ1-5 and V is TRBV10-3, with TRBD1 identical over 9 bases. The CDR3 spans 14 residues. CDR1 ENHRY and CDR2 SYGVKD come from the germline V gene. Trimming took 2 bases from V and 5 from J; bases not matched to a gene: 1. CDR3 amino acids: CAISEGQGYQPQHF. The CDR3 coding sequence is TGTGCCATCAGTGAGGGACAGGGGTATCAGCCCCAGCATTTT.

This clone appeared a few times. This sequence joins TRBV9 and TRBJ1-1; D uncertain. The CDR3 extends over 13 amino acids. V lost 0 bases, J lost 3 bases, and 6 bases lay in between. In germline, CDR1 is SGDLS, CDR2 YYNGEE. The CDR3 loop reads CASSVAVYTEAFF. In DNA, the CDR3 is TGTGCCAGCAGCGTAGCAGTTTACACTGAAGCTTTCTTT.

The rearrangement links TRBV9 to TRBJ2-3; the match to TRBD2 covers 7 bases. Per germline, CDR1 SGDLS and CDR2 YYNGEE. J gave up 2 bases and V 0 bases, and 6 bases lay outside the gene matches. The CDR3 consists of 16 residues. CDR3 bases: TGTGCCAGCAGCGTAGAGGTAGCGGGCCTCACAGATACGCAGTATTTT. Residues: CASSVEVAGLTDTQYF.

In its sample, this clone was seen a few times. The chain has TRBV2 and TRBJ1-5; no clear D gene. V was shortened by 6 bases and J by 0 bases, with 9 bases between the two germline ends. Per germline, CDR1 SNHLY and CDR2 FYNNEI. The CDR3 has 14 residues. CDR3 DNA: TGTGCCAGCAGGCAGACGGCTAGCAATCAGCCCCAGCATTTT. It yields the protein CASRQTASNQPQHF.

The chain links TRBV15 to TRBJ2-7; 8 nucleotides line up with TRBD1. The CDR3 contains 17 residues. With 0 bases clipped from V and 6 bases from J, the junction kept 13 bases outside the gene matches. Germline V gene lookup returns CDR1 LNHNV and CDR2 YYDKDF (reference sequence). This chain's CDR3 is CATSRDRPGQGAREQYF. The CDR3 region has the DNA TGTGCCACCAGCAGAGATAGGCCCGGGCAGGGGGCGCGCGAGCAGTACTTC.

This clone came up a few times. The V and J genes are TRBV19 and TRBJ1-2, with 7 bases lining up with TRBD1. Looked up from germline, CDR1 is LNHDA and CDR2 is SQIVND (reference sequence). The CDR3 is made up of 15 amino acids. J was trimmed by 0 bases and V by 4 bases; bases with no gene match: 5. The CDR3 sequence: CASSNPGTANYGYTF. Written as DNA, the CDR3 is TGTGCCAGTAGTAACCCCGGGACAGCTAACTATGGCTACACCTTC.

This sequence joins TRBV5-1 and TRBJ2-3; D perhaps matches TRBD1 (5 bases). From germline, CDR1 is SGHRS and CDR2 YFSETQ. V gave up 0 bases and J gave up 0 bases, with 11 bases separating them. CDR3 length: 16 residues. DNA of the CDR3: TGCGCCAGCAGCTTGGGGGGCATTACTAGCACAGATACGCAGTATTTT. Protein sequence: CASSLGGITSTDTQYF.

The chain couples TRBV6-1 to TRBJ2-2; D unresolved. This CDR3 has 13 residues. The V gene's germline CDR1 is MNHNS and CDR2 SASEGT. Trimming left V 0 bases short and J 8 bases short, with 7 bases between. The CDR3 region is CASSEALRGELFF. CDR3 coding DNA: TGTGCCAGCAGTGAAGCGCTTCGTGGGGAGCTGTTTTTT.

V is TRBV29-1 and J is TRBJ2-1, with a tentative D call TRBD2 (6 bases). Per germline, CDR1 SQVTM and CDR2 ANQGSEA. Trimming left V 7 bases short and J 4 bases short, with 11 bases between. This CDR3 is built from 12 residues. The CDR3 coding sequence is TGCAGCGCCGGGACTCCGTACAATGAGCAGTTCTTC. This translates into CSAGTPYNEQFF.

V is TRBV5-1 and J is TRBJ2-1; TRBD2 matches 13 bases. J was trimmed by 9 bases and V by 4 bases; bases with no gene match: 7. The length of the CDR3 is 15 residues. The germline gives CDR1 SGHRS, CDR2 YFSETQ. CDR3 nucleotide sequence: TGCGCCAGCAGCCCTGGACTAGCGGGAGTATCTGAGCAGTTCTTC. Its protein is CASSPGLAGVSEQFF. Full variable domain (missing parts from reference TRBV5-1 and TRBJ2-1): KAGVTQTPRYLIKTRGQQVTLSCSPISGHRSVSWYQQTPGQGLQFLFEYFSETQRNKGNFPGRFSGRQFSNSRSEMNVSTLELGDSALYLCASSPGLAGVSEQFFGPGTRLTVL.

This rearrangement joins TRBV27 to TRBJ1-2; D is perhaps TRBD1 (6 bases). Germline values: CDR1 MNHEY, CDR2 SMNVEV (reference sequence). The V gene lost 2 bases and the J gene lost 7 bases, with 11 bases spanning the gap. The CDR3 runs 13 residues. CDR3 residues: CASSLQDSRGYTF. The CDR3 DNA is TGTGCCAGCAGTTTACAGGACAGCCGTGGCTACACCTTC.

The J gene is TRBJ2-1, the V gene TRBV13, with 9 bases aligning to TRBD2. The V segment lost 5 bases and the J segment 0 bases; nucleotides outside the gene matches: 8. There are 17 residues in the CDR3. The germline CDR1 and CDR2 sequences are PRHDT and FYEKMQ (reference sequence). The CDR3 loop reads CASSRGGGASSYNEQFF. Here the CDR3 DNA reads TGTGCCAGCAGCCGGGGCGGGGGGGCCAGCTCCTACAATGAGCAGTTCTTC.

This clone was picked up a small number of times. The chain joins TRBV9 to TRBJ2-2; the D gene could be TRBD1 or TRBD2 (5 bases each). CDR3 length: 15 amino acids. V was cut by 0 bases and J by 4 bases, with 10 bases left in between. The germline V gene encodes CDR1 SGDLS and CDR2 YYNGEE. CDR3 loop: CASSVAGTFTGELFF. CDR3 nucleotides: TGTGCCAGCAGCGTAGCAGGGACCTTCACCGGGGAGCTGTTTTTT.

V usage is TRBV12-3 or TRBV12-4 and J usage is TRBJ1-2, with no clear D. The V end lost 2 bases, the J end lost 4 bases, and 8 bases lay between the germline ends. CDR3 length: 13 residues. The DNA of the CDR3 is TGTGCCAGCAGTTTAACGGGAAGCTATGGCTACACCTTC. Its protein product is CASSLTGSYGYTF.

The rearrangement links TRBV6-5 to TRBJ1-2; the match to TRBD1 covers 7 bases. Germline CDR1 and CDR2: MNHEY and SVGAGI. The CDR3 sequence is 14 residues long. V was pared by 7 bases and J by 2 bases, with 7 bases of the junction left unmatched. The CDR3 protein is CASITGELNYGYTF. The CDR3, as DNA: TGTGCCAGCATAACAGGGGAACTAAACTATGGCTACACCTTC.

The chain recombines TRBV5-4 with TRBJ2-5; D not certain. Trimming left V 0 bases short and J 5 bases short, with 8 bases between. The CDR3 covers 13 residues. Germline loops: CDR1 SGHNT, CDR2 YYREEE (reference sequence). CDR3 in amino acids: CASSLAAVETQYF. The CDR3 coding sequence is TGTGCCAGCAGCTTGGCCGCGGTGGAGACCCAGTACTTC. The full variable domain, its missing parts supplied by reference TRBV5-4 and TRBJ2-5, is ETGVTQSPTHLIKTRGQQVTLRCSSQSGHNTVSWYQQALGQGPQFIFQYYREEENGRGNFPPRFSGLQFPNYSSELNVNALELDDSALYLCASSLAAVETQYFGPGTRLLVL.

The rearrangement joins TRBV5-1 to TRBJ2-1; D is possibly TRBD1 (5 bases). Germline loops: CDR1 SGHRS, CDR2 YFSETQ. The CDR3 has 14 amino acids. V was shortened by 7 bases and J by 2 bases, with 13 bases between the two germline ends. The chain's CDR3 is CASAQGATYNEQFF. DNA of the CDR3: TGCGCCAGCGCCCAAGGGGCAACCTACAATGAGCAGTTCTTC.

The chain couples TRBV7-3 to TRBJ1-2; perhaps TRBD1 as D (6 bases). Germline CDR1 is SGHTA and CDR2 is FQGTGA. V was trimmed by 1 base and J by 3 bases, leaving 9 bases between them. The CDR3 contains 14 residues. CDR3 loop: CASSLNRGDYGYTF. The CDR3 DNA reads TGTGCCAGCAGCTTAAATAGGGGGGACTATGGCTACACCTTC.

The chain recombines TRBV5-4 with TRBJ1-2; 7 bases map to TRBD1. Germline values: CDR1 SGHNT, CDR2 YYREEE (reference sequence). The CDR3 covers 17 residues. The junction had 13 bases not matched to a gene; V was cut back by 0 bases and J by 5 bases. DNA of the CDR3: TGTGCCAGCAGCTTGGGGGCCTGGGTGGGACAGCAATATGGCTACACCTTC. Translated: CASSLGAWVGQQYGYTF.

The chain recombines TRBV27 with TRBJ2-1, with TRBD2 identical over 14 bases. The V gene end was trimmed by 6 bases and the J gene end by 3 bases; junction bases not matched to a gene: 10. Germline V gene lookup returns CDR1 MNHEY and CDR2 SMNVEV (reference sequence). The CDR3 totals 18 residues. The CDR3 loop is CASRTTSGRADIYNEQFF. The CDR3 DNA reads TGTGCCAGCAGGACGACTAGCGGGAGGGCCGATATCTACAATGAGCAGTTCTTC.

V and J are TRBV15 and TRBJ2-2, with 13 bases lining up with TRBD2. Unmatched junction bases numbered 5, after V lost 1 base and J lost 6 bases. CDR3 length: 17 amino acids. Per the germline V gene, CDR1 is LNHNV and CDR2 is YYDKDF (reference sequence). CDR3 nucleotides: TGTGCCACCAGCAGAGGGAGGACTAGCGGGAGTCCCGGGGAGCTGTTTTTT. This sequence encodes CATSRGRTSGSPGELFF. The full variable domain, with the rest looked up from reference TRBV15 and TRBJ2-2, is DAMVIQNPRYQVTQFGKPVTLSCSQTLNHNVMYWYQQKSSQAPKLLFHYYDKDFNNEADTPDNFQSRRPNTSFCFLDIRSPGLGDTAMYLCATSRGRTSGSPGELFFGEGSRLTVL.

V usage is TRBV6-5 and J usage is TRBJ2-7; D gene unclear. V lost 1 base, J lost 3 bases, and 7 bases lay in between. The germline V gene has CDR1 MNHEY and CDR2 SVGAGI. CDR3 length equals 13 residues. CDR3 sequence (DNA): TGTGCCAGCAGTTACTATGGGAACTACGAGCAGTACTTC. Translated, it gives CASSYYGNYEQYF.

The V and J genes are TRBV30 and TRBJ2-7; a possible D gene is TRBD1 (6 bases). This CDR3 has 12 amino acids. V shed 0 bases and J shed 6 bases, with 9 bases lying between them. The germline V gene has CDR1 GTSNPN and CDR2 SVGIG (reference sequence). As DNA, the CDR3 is TGTGCCTGGAGTGTGTCAGGGGTCGAGCAGTACTTC. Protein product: CAWSVSGVEQYF. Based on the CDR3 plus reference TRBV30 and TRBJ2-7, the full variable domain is SQTIHQWPATLVQPVGSPLSLECTVEGTSNPNLYWYRQAAGRGLQLLFYSVGIGQISSEVPQNLSASRPQDRQFILSSKKLLLSDSGFYLCAWSVSGVEQYFGPGTRLTVT.

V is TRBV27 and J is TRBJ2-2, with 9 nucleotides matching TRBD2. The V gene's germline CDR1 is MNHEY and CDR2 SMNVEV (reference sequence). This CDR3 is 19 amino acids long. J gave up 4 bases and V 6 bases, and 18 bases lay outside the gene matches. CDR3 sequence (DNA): TGTGCCAGCAGCAGACAGGGTCCGCTAGCGGGATGGGCCACCGGGGAGCTGTTTTTT. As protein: CASSRQGPLAGWATGELFF.

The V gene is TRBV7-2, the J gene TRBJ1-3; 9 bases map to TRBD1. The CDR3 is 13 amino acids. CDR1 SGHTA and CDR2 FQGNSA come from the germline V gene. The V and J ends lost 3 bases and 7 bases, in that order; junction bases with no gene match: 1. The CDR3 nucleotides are TGTGCCAGCAGCTTCGGGACAGGGAACACCATATATTTT. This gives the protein CASSFGTGNTIYF.